This T cell receptor (beta chain) was observed in a study of blood T cell repertoires in COVID-19. Losses at the gene ends were 4 bases for V and 10 bases for J; bases not matched to a gene: 16. This CDR3 has 18 residues. Germline V gene sequence: CDR1 SGHTA, CDR2 FQGTGA. Measured with immunoSEQ multiplex PCR; TCRdb has only the in-frame clones, and not every one. The repertoire holds approximately 250,000 clones, with roughly 90% as singletons. This sequence originates from a woman between 25 and 40 years old who had recovered from COVID-19. What was sequenced was PBMCs or T cells enriched from blood (not recorded which). V gene TRBV7-3 combines with J gene TRBJ2-1; TRBD2 aligns across 13 bases. The CDR3 coding sequence is TGTGCCAGCAGCTCCCCACCTCCACTAGCGGGAGGGCTTGGGGAGCAGTTCTTC. Its protein product is CASSSPPPLAGGLGEQFF.